This TCR beta chain was recorded in a study of T cells after yellow fever vaccination. Study-wide context: Preparation used SMART-Seq v4 Ultra Low Input for the low-cell-number fractions. General study points: Faster peaking, at day 5 versus 15, marked a secondary response that was weaker.

In germline, CDR1 is LGHNA, CDR2 YSLEER. With 0 bases clipped from V and 3 bases from J, the junction kept 5 bases outside the gene matches. The CDR3 contains 16 residues. Making TCR cDNA involved 5'RACE template switching, which added UMIs and a universal primer site. In TCRdb, the 5' RACE reads were re-called with MiXCR into one record per CDR3 protein. Seen here are some 670,000 distinct CDR3 sequences, approximately 13% observed once, and the top ten hold 14% to 15%. On this clonotype: Its antigen is undetermined.

Here the sequenced sample was PBMCs, taken on the day of the yellow fever booster vaccination. The sequence was obtained from a young man who received the YFV17D yellow fever vaccine. The rearrangement links TRBV4-3 to TRBJ1-5, with 7 bases matching TRBD1. CDR3 sequence reads: CASSQDSGQYNQPQHF. In nucleotides, the CDR3 is TGCGCCAGCAGCCAAGATTCGGGACAGTACAATCAGCCCCAGCATTTT.